These 9 T cell receptor beta chains came from one sample sequenced in a study of cytomegalovirus exposure and HLA in healthy donors. Clones were sequenced by immunoSEQ multiplex PCR, and TCRdb holds only the in-frame ones, with some missing. The data contain approximately 300,000 clones, 75% to 90% of them singletons. Sequencing was carried out using PBMCs. These receptors all stem from a woman under 30 in good health and CMV-seronegative.

The count of this clone is one. The J gene is TRBJ1-1, the V gene TRBV11-1; 8 bases line up with TRBD1. V shed 7 bases, J shed 4 bases, and the junction held 5 bases outside the gene matches. The V gene's germline CDR1 is SGHAT and CDR2 FQDESV (reference sequence). CDR3 length equals 13 residues. The CDR3 DNA is TGTGCCAGCACCAAACAGGGGGGCACTGAAGCTTTCTTT. Residues: CASTKQGGTEAFF.

This chain joins TRBV2 and TRBJ2-7, with TRBD1 identical over 8 bases. The CDR3 covers 15 residues. With V trimmed by 2 bases and J by 4 bases, 7 bases remained unmatched. CDR1 and CDR2 (germline): SNHLY, FYNNEI. The CDR3 DNA reads as TGTGCCAGCAGTGAAAGTGCGGGACAGGATTACGAGCAGTACTTC. Translating it yields CASSESAGQDYEQYF. The variable domain in full, with the rest retrieved from reference TRBV2 and TRBJ2-7, is EPEVTQTPSHQVTQMGQEVILRCVPISNHLYFYWYRQILGQKVEFLVSFYNNEISEKSEIFDDQFSVERPDGSNFTLKIRSTKLEDSAMYFCASSESAGQDYEQYFGPGTRLTVT.

The V gene is TRBV27, the J gene TRBJ2-7, with D tentatively TRBD2 (5 bases). Trimming took 2 bases from V and 2 from J, leaving 10 bases between them. Germline V gives CDR1 MNHEY, CDR2 SMNVEV (reference sequence). The CDR3 length is 14 residues. The CDR3 nucleotides are TGTGCCAGCAGTTTACGACTAACTACCTACGAGCAGTACTTC. Its translation: CASSLRLTTYEQYF.

Points on this clone: A junction end diverges from the germline sequence, so it may reflect a read error. The chain recombines TRBV29-1 with TRBJ2-7; 7 positions match TRBD2. From germline, CDR1 is SQVTM and CDR2 ANQGSEA. CDR3 size: 13 residues. In nucleotides, the CDR3 is TGCAGCGTAGAAGACGGGGGGACGTACGAGCAGTACTTC. Translation gives CSVEDGGTYEQYF.

As concerns this clone: The identical CDR3 is also encoded by other nucleotide sequences in the sample. The chain recombines TRBV9 with TRBJ2-3; TRBD2 aligns across 11 bases. Losses at the gene ends were 3 bases for V and 3 bases for J; bases not matched to a gene: 6. The CDR3 length is 16 residues. The germline V gene has CDR1 SGDLS and CDR2 YYNGEE. The CDR3 DNA follows: TGTGCCAGCAGCGGTGGACTAGCGGGCGCGACAGATACGCAGTATTTT. Translated: CASSGGLAGATDTQYF.

This sequence joins TRBV11-2 and TRBJ1-1, with 7 bases lining up with TRBD1. From germline, CDR1 is SGHAT and CDR2 FQNNGV. The CDR3 length is 13 residues. Germline trimming cut 7 bases from V and 5 bases from J; bases unmatched to any gene: 7. In DNA, the CDR3 is TGTGCCAGCATCCTGAACAGGGGAACTGAAGCTTTCTTT. Translated: CASILNRGTEAFF.

In regard to this clone: The sample carries other DNA sequences with the same CDR3. The V gene is TRBV7-2, the J gene TRBJ2-2, with D possibly matching TRBD2 (6 bases). This CDR3 spans 15 amino acids. V dropped 2 bases and J dropped 2 bases, with 9 bases sitting between them. CDR1 is SGHTA and CDR2 is FQGNSA in the germline V gene. The CDR3 loop reads CASSLTGVNTGELFF. In DNA form, the CDR3 reads TGTGCCAGCAGCTTAACGGGGGTCAACACCGGGGAGCTGTTTTTT.

V and J are TRBV19 and TRBJ2-1; D might be TRBD1 (6 bases). Germline CDR1 LNHDA, CDR2 SQIVND (reference sequence). This CDR3 has 13 amino acids. Trimming took off 5 bases at V and 9 bases at J, with 14 bases between the two ends. DNA for the CDR3: TGTGCCAGTAGTCACTACAGGGCTCCTGAGCAGTTCTTC. Amino acids: CASSHYRAPEQFF.

V is TRBV7-2 and J is TRBJ1-2; D possibly corresponds to TRBD1 (6 bases). CDR1 is SGHTA and CDR2 is FQGNSA in the germline V gene. This CDR3 has 12 amino acids. Trimming shortened V by 6 bases and J by 3 bases, and 8 bases separated the two germline ends. The DNA for the CDR3 is TGTGCCAGCAGTCAGGGGTACTATGGCTACACCTTC. Protein sequence: CASSQGYYGYTF.